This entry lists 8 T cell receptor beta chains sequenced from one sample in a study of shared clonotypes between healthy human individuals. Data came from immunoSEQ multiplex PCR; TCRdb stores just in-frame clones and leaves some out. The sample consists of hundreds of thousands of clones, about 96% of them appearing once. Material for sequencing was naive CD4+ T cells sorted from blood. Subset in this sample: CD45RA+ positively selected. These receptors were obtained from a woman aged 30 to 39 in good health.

This CDR3 is CASSQGPAGRNLRTYNEQFF. The CDR3 DNA reads TGTGCCAGCAGCCAAGGACCGGCGGGACGGAATCTCAGAACCTACAATGAGCAGTTCTTC. The J gene is TRBJ2-1, the V gene TRBV14; D possibly corresponds to TRBD2 (6 bases). The ends were cut back, 1 base at V and 2 bases at J, with 24 bases in the middle. CDR1 and CDR2 (germline): SGHDN, FVKESK. The length of the CDR3 is 20 residues.

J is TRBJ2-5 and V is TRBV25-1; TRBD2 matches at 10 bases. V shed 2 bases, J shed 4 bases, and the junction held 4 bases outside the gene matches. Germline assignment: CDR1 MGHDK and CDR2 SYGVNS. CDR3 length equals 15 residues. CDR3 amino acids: CASSEGLAEGETQYF. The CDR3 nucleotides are TGTGCCAGCAGTGAAGGACTAGCGGAGGGAGAGACCCAGTACTTC.

The CDR3 spells CASSVQGMGTEAFF. Written as DNA, the CDR3 is TGTGCCAGCAGTGTTCAGGGAATGGGCACTGAAGCTTTCTTT. V gene TRBV2 combines with J gene TRBJ1-1; D is possibly TRBD1 (5 bases). V was trimmed by 4 bases and J by 4 bases, leaving 13 bases between them. Per the germline V gene, CDR1 is SNHLY and CDR2 is FYNNEI. The CDR3 length is 14 residues. The whole variable domain, remainder taken from reference TRBV2 and TRBJ1-1, is EPEVTQTPSHQVTQMGQEVILRCVPISNHLYFYWYRQILGQKVEFLVSFYNNEISEKSEIFDDQFSVERPDGSNFTLKIRSTKLEDSAMYFCASSVQGMGTEAFFGQGTRLTVV.

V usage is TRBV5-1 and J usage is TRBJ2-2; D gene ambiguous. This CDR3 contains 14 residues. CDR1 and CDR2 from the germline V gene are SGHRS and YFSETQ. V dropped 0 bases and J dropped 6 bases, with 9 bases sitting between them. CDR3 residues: CASSLVAGAGELFF. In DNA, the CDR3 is TGCGCCAGCAGCTTGGTGGCAGGCGCCGGGGAGCTGTTTTTT.

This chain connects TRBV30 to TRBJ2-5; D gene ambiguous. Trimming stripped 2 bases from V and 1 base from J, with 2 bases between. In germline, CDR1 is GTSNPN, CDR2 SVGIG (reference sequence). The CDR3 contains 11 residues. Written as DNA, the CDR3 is TGTGCCTGGAGTAGCCAAGAGACCCAGTACTTC. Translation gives CAWSSQETQYF.

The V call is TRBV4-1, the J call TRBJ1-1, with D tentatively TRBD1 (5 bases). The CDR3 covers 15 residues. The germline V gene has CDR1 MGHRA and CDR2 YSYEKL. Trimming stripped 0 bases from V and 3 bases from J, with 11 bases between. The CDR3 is CASSQDTAGHTEAFF. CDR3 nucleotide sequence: TGCGCCAGCAGCCAAGATACCGCAGGGCACACTGAAGCTTTCTTT.

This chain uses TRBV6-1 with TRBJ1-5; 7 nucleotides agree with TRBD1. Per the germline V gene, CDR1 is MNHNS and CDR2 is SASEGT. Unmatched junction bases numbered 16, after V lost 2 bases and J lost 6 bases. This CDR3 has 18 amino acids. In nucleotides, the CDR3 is TGTGCCAGCAGTGAAAGGGGCAGACAGGGACCCCCCAGTCAGCCCCAGCATTTT. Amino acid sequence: CASSERGRQGPPSQPQHF.

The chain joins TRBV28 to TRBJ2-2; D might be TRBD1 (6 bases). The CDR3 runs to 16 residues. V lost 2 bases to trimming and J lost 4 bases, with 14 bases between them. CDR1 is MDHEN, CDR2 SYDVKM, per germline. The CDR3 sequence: CASSLRGSEITGELFF. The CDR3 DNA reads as TGTGCCAGCAGTTTAAGGGGGAGTGAAATCACCGGGGAGCTGTTTTTT.